These 25 T cell receptor beta chains came from one sample sequenced in a study of response to subunit inactivated influenza vaccine. TCRdb itself ran the RT-PCR reads through MiXCR, one entry per CDR3 protein. The sample contains about 500,000 distinct CDR3 sequences, approximately 7.7% of which appear only once. The sample in question was PBMCs from blood, obtained roughly 24 months after vaccination. The receptors derive from a man in his fifties or sixties who received an inactivated influenza vaccine.

This clonotype was observed at least ten times. The chain is built from TRBV6-1 and TRBJ1-4; no clear D. CDR3 length: 15 residues. Germline CDR1 MNHNS, CDR2 SASEGT. Trimming took off 6 bases at V and 4 bases at J, with 15 bases between the two ends. The CDR3 DNA sequence: TGTGCCAGCAGCCTGATAGCCGGGCGTAATGAAAAACTGTTTTTT. Residues: CASSLIAGRNEKLFF.

There are many counts of this clonotype. The chain combines TRBV10-3 with TRBJ2-2, with TRBD1 matching 7 bases. Germline-derived CDR1 and CDR2 are ENHRY and SYGVKD. V trimming: 10 bases; J trimming: 2 bases; junction bases outside the gene matches: 7. The CDR3 runs 14 residues. CDR3 sequence (DNA): TGTGCCAACCGGGACAGCGCCAACACCGGGGAGCTGTTTTTT. Its translation is CANRDSANTGELFF.

This clonotype was seen at least ten times. The chain uses TRBV20-1 and TRBJ2-7; 10 bases fit TRBD1. Looked up from germline, CDR1 is DFQATT and CDR2 is SNEGSKA (reference sequence). There are 14 residues in the CDR3. The junction had 8 bases not matched to a gene; V was cut back by 2 bases and J by 7 bases. CDR3 in DNA: TGCAGTGCTAGACCCGGGACAGGGGCAGAGGAGCAGTACTTC. As protein: CSARPGTGAEEQYF.

This clonotype showed up just a few times. CDR3 sequence reads: CASSLDTADEQFF. CDR3 sequence (DNA): TGTGCCAGCAGCTTAGATACAGCCGATGAGCAGTTCTTC. The chain carries TRBV7-9 and TRBJ2-1, with D unclear. Trimming stripped 1 base from V and 8 bases from J, with 9 bases between. This CDR3 is built from 13 residues. CDR1 SEHNR and CDR2 FQNEAQ come from the germline V gene (reference sequence).

The J gene is TRBJ1-3, the V gene TRBV6-5; TRBD1 might be the D (5 bases). The CDR3 extends over 15 amino acids. V lost 4 bases to trimming and J lost 2 bases, with 12 bases between them. Germline V gene data show CDR1 as MNHEY and CDR2 as SVGAGI. CDR3 nucleotides: TGTGCCAGCAGTTGGACCGGGACGGCTGGAAACACCATATATTTT. It codes for CASSWTGTAGNTIYF.

The sample holds a few counts of this clonotype. The rearrangement joins TRBV5-5 to TRBJ2-7, with D possibly matching TRBD2 (5 bases). The CDR3 loop spans 14 amino acids. The germline V gene encodes CDR1 SGHKS and CDR2 YYEKEE (reference sequence). With 0 bases removed from V and 0 bases from J, the gap between germline ends came to 7 bases. In DNA form, the CDR3 reads TGTGCCAGCAGCTTGGAAGGGAGCTCCTACGAGCAGTACTTC. It is translated as CASSLEGSSYEQYF.

This clonotype was seen a handful of times. V usage is TRBV4-1 and J usage is TRBJ1-4, with 9 bases lining up with TRBD1. The CDR3 has 15 residues. Germline V CDR1 and CDR2: MGHRA, YSYEKL. V was clipped by 4 bases and J by 5 bases; unmatched bases: 5. CDR3 bases: TGCGCCAGCAGCCGTCGACAGGGGGGGAATGAAAAACTGTTTTTT. This translates into CASSRRQGGNEKLFF.

This clonotype was seen many times. The gene calls are TRBV4-1 and TRBJ2-3; TRBD2 aligns across 13 bases. Trimming took 4 bases from V and 1 from J; bases not matched to a gene: 2. In germline, CDR1 is MGHRA, CDR2 YSYEKL. The CDR3 is made up of 16 amino acids. The CDR3 DNA follows: TGCGCCAGCAGCCCAGGACTAGCGGGGGGCACAGATACGCAGTATTTT. Amino acids: CASSPGLAGGTDTQYF.

This clonotype was seen more than once but under ten times. The chain is built from TRBV6-5 and TRBJ2-2; D may be TRBD2 (7 bases). The V end was cut by 7 bases, the J end by 3 bases, with 15 bases between. The CDR3 covers 15 residues. Germline CDR1 reads MNHEY; CDR2 reads SVGAGI. CDR3 residues: CASILRGGDTGELFF. The CDR3 bases are TGTGCCAGCATTCTACGAGGGGGGGACACCGGGGAGCTGTTTTTT.

This clonotype was counted many times. The chain links TRBV3-1 to TRBJ1-6, with D tentatively TRBD1 (6 bases). From germline, CDR1 is LGHDT and CDR2 YNNKEL (reference sequence). Trimming stripped 1 base from V and 6 bases from J, with 10 bases between. This CDR3 comprises 15 residues. In DNA form, the CDR3 reads TGTGCCAGCAGCCAAGTCAGGGGACCTAATTCACCCCTCCACTTT. The encoded protein is CASSQVRGPNSPLHF.

This clonotype was recorded many times. J is TRBJ2-3 and V is TRBV20-1; 9 bases map to TRBD2. The germline gives CDR1 DFQATT, CDR2 SNEGSKA (reference sequence). The CDR3 extends over 18 amino acids. Trimming cost V 5 bases and J 0 bases; bases outside gene matches: 15. The DNA for the CDR3 is TGCAGTGCTCCCCCCCTAGGTAGCGGGGGCCTTAGCACAGATACGCAGTATTTT. Translating gives CSAPPLGSGGLSTDTQYF.

V gene TRBV20-1 combines with J gene TRBJ1-1; 7 nucleotides line up with TRBD1. The V segment lost 2 bases and the J segment 1 base; nucleotides outside the gene matches: 10. The CDR3 has 16 amino acids. CDR1 DFQATT and CDR2 SNEGSKA come from the germline V gene (reference sequence). Here the CDR3 reads CSARILRGETNTEAFF. CDR3 sequence (DNA): TGCAGTGCTAGAATCCTCAGGGGGGAAACGAACACTGAAGCTTTCTTT.

V usage is TRBV9 and J usage is TRBJ2-3; 10 bases are shared with TRBD2. After removal of 0 bases from V and 6 bases from J, the junction contained 10 bases not matched to a gene. The germline CDR1 and CDR2 sequences are SGDLS and YYNGEE. The CDR3 covers 17 residues. CDR3 in amino acids: CASSVVGSGRTQDTQYF. As DNA, the CDR3 is TGTGCCAGCAGCGTAGTTGGTAGCGGGAGGACCCAGGATACGCAGTATTTT.

The sample holds a few counts of this clonotype. The rearrangement uses TRBV7-8 and TRBJ2-1; 12 nucleotides line up with TRBD2. The trim removed 0 bases at V and 10 bases at J, leaving 10 bases unmatched. The CDR3 loop spans 17 amino acids. The germline CDR1 and CDR2 sequences are SGHVS and FQNEAQ. This CDR3 reads CASSLAGLAGLPGEQFF. CDR3 in DNA: TGTGCCAGCAGCTTAGCCGGACTAGCGGGACTCCCGGGGGAGCAGTTCTTC.

This clonotype has only a few counts. The V and J genes are TRBV20-1 and TRBJ2-1; tentatively, D is TRBD2 (5 bases). V lost 1 base and J lost 3, with 7 bases in between. Germline V gene data show CDR1 as DFQATT and CDR2 as SNEGSKA (reference sequence). The CDR3 has 13 amino acids. The CDR3 DNA reads TGCAGTGCTAGAGGGACTTTCTACAATGAGCAGTTCTTC. Translating gives CSARGTFYNEQFF.

This clonotype was detected ten times or more. The rearrangement uses TRBV5-1 and TRBJ2-2; D perhaps matches TRBD1 (5 bases). The V and J ends lost 5 bases and 1 base respectively, with 15 bases between them. The CDR3 loop spans 16 amino acids. Germline V lookup: CDR1 SGHRS, CDR2 YFSETQ. The CDR3 region has the DNA TGCGCCAGCAGTCCCACTATTACAGGGAACACCGGGGAGCTGTTTTTT. It codes for CASSPTITGNTGELFF.

The chain combines TRBV9 with TRBJ1-1; D is possibly TRBD1 (6 bases). This CDR3 is 15 amino acids long. Per germline, CDR1 SGDLS and CDR2 YYNGEE. With 4 bases removed from V and 0 bases from J, the gap between germline ends came to 13 bases. The CDR3 DNA reads as TGTGCCAGCAGCCTTGAGACAGGCATGAACACTGAAGCTTTCTTT. Protein sequence: CASSLETGMNTEAFF.

This clonotype has a handful of counts. The rearrangement joins TRBV19 to TRBJ1-1; D perhaps matches TRBD1 (5 bases). V was shortened by 5 bases and J by 2 bases, with 15 bases between the two germline ends. CDR3 length: 15 amino acids. Germline V gives CDR1 LNHDA, CDR2 SQIVND (reference sequence). CDR3 in DNA: TGTGCCAGTAGTTTACCGGGACGGGCCAACACTGAAGCTTTCTTT. It specifies CASSLPGRANTEAFF. The full variable domain, with the rest looked up from reference TRBV19 and TRBJ1-1, is DGGITQSPKYLFRKEGQNVTLSCEQNLNHDAMYWYRQDPGQGLRLIYYSQIVNDFQKGDIAEGYSVSREKKESFPLTVTSAQKNPTAFYLCASSLPGRANTEAFFGQGTRLTVV.

In this sample, this clonotype turned up many times. The chain uses TRBV7-8 and TRBJ2-7; 9 nucleotides line up with TRBD1. This CDR3 is 17 amino acids long. V gave up 1 base and J gave up 3 bases; unmatched junction bases: 10. Germline V gene sequence: CDR1 SGHVS, CDR2 FQNEAQ. CDR3 in amino acids: CASSLGWGGTGIYEQYF. CDR3 nucleotides: TGTGCCAGCAGCTTAGGATGGGGGGGGACAGGGATCTACGAGCAGTACTTC.

J is TRBJ2-3 and V is TRBV10-2; 10 nucleotides align to TRBD2. CDR1 and CDR2 from the germline V gene are WSHSY and SAAADI. The CDR3 is 18 amino acids. The V and J ends lost 6 bases and 0 bases, in that order; junction bases with no gene match: 12. The CDR3 sequence is CASRGLARGLSSTDTQYF. The DNA of the CDR3 is TGCGCCAGCAGGGGACTAGCGCGCGGACTCTCTAGCACAGATACGCAGTATTTT.

This clonotype has only a few counts. J is TRBJ2-4 and V is TRBV6-2 or TRBV6-3; no definite D call. CDR1 is MNHEY and CDR2 is SVGEGT in the germline V gene. V was clipped by 3 bases and J by 2 bases, with 8 bases between them. The CDR3 loop spans 14 amino acids. Written as DNA, the CDR3 is TGTGCCAGCAGTTATCCCTATCCCAAAAACATTCAGTACTTC. This encodes CASSYPYPKNIQYF.

The chain employs TRBV7-9 and TRBJ2-5, with 9 bases lining up with TRBD2. V gave up 5 bases and J gave up 1 base; unmatched junction bases: 8. The CDR3 length is 16 residues. CDR1 and CDR2 (germline): SEHNR, FQNEAQ (reference sequence). In DNA, the CDR3 is TGTGCCAGCAGCCCCCGGGGAGCGGGGGGCCAAGAGACCCAGTACTTC. Translated, it gives CASSPRGAGGQETQYF.

This clonotype was observed at least ten times. The CDR3: CASSLVPGGLDEQFF. CDR3 DNA: TGTGCCAGCAGCTTAGTTCCGGGGGGGCTCGATGAGCAGTTCTTC. V gene TRBV11-2 combines with J gene TRBJ2-1; TRBD2 matches 8 bases. CDR1 is SGHAT, CDR2 FQNNGV, per germline. The CDR3 has 15 amino acids. The V and J ends lost 1 base and 8 bases, in that order; junction bases with no gene match: 7.

The J gene is TRBJ2-5, the V gene TRBV7-2; D could derive from TRBD1 or TRBD2 (5 bases each). The CDR3 extends over 13 amino acids. Germline V lookup: CDR1 SGHTA, CDR2 FQGNSA. Trimming cost V 5 bases and J 5 bases, with 12 bases left between them. The CDR3 coding sequence is TGTACCAGCAGCCCGCGATGGGACGAGACCCAGTACTTC. Translating gives CTSSPRWDETQYF.

This clonotype appeared a few times. The chain recombines TRBV27 with TRBJ2-7; unclear D gene. The CDR3 is made up of 13 amino acids. Trimming stripped 0 bases from V and 2 bases from J, with 5 bases between. Per germline, CDR1 MNHEY and CDR2 SMNVEV (reference sequence). For the CDR3, the DNA is TGTGCCAGCAGTTTATCATCGACCTACGAGCAGTACTTC. This sequence encodes CASSLSSTYEQYF.